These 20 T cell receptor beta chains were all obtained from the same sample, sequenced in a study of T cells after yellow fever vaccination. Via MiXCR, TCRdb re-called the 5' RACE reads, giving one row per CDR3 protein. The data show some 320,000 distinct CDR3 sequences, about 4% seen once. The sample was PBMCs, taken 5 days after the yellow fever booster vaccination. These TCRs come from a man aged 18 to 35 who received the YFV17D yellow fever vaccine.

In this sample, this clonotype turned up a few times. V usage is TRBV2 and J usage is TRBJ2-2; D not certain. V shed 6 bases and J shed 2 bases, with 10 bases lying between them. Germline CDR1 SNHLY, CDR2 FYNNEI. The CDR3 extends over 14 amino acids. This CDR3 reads CASSEITNTGELFF. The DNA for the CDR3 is TGTGCCAGCAGCGAAATAACCAACACCGGGGAGCTGTTTTTT.

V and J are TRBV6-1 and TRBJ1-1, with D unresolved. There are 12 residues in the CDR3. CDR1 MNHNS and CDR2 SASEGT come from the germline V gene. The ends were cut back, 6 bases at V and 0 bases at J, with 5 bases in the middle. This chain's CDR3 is CASRRVNTEAFF. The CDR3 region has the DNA TGTGCCAGCAGAAGGGTGAACACTGAAGCTTTCTTT.

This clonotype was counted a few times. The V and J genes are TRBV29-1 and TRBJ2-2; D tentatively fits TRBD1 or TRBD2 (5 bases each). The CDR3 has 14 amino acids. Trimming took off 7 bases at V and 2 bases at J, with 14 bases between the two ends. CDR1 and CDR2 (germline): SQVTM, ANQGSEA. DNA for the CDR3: TGCAGCGGTACGGGACCGACTAACACCGGGGAGCTGTTTTTT. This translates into CSGTGPTNTGELFF.

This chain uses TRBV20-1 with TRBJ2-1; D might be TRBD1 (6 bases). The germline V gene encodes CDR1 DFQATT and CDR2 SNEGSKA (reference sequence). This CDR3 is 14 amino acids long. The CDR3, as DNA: TGCAGCGGGACAACAGCAAGCTCCTACAATGAGCAGTTCTTC. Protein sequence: CSGTTASSYNEQFF.

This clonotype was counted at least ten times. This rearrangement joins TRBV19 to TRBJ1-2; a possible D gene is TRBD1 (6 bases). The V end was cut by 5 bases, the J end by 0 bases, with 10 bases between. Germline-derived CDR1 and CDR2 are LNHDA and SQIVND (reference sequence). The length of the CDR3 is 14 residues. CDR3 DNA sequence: TGTGCCAGTAGTGGGACATCGGCTAACTATGGCTACACCTTC. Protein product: CASSGTSANYGYTF.

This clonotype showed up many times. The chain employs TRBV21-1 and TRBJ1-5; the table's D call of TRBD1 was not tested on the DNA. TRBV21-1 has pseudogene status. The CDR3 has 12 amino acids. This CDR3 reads CASMWGDQPQHF. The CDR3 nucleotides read TGTGCCAGCATGTGGGGGGATCAGCCCCAGCATTTT.

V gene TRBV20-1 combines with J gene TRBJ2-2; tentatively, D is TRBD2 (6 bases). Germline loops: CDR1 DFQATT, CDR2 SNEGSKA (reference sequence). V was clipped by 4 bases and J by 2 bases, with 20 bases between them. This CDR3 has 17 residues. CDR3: CSATPASAGRNTGELFF. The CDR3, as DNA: TGCAGTGCTACCCCGGCCTCGGCGGGGCGAAACACCGGGGAGCTGTTTTTT.

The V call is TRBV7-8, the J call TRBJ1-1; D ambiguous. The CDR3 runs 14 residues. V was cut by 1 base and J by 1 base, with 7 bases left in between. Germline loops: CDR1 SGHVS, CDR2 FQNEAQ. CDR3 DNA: TGTGCCAGCAGCTTAGAATCCGGGAACACTGAAGCTTTCTTT. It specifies CASSLESGNTEAFF.

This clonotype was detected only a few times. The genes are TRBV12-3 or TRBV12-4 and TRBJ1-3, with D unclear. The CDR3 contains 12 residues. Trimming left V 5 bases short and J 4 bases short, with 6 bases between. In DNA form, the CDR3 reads TGTGCCAGCAGTCGAATCGGAAACACCATATATTTT. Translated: CASSRIGNTIYF.

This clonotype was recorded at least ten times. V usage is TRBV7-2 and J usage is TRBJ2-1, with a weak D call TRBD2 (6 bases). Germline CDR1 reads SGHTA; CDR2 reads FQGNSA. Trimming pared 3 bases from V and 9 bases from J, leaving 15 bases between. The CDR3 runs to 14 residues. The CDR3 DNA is TGTGCCAGCAGCTTCAGACTAGGGACGGGTGAGCAGTTCTTC. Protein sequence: CASSFRLGTGEQFF.

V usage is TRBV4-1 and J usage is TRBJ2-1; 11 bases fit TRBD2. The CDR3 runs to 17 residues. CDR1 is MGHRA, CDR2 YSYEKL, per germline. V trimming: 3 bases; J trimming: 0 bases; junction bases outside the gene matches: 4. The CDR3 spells CASSQGLAVSSYNEQFF. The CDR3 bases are TGCGCCAGCAGCCAGGGACTAGCGGTGAGCTCCTACAATGAGCAGTTCTTC.

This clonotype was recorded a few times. Here the CDR3 DNA reads TGCGCCAGCAGCTCCCACCGGGCTGGGGCCAACGTCCTGACTTTC. As protein: CASSSHRAGANVLTF. This rearrangement joins TRBV5-1 to TRBJ2-6, with D unclear. Germline V CDR1 and CDR2: SGHRS, YFSETQ. V was shortened by 3 bases and J by 2 bases, with 9 bases between the two germline ends. The CDR3 extends over 15 amino acids. The full variable domain, its missing parts supplied by reference TRBV5-1 and TRBJ2-6, is KAGVTQTPRYLIKTRGQQVTLSCSPISGHRSVSWYQQTPGQGLQFLFEYFSETQRNKGNFPGRFSGRQFSNSRSEMNVSTLELGDSALYLCASSSHRAGANVLTFGAGSRLTVL.

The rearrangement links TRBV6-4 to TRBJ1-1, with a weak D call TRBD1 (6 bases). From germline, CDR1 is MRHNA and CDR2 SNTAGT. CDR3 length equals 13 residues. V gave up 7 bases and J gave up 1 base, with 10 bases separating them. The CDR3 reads CASKQQGNTEAFF. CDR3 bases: TGTGCCAGCAAGCAACAGGGGAACACTGAAGCTTTCTTT.

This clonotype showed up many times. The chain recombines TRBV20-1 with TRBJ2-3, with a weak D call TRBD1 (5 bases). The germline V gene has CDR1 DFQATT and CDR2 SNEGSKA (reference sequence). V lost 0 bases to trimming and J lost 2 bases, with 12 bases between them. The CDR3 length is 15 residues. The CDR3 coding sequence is TGCAGTGCTAGAGACCTCCAGGGCCTCACAGATACGCAGTATTTT. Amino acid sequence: CSARDLQGLTDTQYF.

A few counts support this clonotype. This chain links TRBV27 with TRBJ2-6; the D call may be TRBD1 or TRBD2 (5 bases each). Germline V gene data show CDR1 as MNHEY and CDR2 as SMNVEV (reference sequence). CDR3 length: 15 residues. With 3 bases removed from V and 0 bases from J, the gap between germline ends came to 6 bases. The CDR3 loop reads CASSFGASGANVLTF. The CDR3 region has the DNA TGTGCCAGCAGTTTCGGGGCCTCTGGGGCCAACGTCCTGACTTTC.

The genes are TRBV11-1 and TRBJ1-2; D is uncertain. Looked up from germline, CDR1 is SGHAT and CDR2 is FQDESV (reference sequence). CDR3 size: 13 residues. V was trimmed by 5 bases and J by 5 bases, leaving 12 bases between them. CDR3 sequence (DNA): TGTGCCAGCAGCGTACCCGGAAATTATGGCTACACCTTC. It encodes CASSVPGNYGYTF. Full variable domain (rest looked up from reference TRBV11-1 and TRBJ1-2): EAEVAQSPRYKITEKSQAVAFWCDPISGHATLYWYRQILGQGPELLVQFQDESVVDDSQLPKDRFSAERLKGVDSTLKIQPAELGDSAMYLCASSVPGNYGYTFGSGTRLTVV.

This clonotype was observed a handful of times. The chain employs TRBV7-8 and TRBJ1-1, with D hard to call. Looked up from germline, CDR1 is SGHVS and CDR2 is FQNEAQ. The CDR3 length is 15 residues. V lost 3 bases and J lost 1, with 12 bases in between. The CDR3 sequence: CASSFPLARNTEAFF. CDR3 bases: TGTGCCAGCAGCTTCCCCTTAGCCCGGAACACTGAAGCTTTCTTT. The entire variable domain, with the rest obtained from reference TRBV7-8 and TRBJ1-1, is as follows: GAGVSQSPRYKVAKRGQDVALRCDPISGHVSLFWYQQALGQGPEFLTYFQNEAQLDKSGLPSDRFFAERPEGSVSTLKIQRTQQEDSAVYLCASSFPLARNTEAFFGQGTRLTVV.

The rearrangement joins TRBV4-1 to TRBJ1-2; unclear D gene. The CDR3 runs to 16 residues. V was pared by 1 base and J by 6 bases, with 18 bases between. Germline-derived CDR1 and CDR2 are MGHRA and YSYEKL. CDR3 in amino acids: CASSQVTQITLHGYTF. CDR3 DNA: TGCGCCAGCAGCCAAGTCACCCAAATTACCCTCCATGGCTACACCTTC.

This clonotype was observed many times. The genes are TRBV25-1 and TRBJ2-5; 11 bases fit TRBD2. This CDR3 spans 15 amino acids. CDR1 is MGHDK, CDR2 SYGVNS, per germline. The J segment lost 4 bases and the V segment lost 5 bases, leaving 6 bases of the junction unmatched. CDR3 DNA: TGTGCCAGCAGTCCAACTAGCGGGGGAGGAGAGACCCAGTACTTC. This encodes CASSPTSGGGETQYF.

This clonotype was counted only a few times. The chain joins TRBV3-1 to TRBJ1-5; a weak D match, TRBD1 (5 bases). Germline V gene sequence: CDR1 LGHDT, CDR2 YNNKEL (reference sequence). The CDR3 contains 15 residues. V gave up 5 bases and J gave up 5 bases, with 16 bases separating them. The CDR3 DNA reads TGTGCCAGCAGCGACGGGACGGGTCCTTATCAGCCCCAGCATTTT. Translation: CASSDGTGPYQPQHF.